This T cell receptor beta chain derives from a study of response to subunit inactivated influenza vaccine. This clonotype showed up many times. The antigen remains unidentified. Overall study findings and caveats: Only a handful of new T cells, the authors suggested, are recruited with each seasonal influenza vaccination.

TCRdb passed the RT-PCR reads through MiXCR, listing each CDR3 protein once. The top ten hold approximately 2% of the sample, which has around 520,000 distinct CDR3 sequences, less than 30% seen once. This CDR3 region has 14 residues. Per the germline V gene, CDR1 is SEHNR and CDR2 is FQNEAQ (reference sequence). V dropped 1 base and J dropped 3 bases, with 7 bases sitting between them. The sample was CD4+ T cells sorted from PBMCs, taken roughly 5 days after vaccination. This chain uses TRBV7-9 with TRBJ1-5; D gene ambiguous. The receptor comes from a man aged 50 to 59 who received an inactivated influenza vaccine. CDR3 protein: CASSLDSLNQPQHF. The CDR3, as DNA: TGTGCCAGCAGCTTAGACAGCCTCAATCAGCCCCAGCATTTT.